This T cell receptor (beta chain) was obtained from a study of tumor and adjacent non-tumor tissue in lung cancer. The template was RNA from unsorted bulk tissue. The CDR3 runs to 15 residues. The library came from three nested PCR rounds adapted from ARM-PCR protocols. Each CDR3 protein gets one entry after TCRdb re-called the multiplex PCR reads with MiXCR. The data contain over 100,000 distinct CDR3 sequences, around 75% of them singletons. Material for sequencing was lung tumor tissue. This sequence joins TRBV12-3 or TRBV12-4 and TRBJ1-2, with no clear D. This clonotype was sampled from an older woman with non-small cell lung cancer. DNA for the CDR3: TGTGTCAGTAGTTCCGGTACAGTTTGGGACTATGGCTACACCTTC. Translated, it gives CVSSSGTVWDYGYTF.